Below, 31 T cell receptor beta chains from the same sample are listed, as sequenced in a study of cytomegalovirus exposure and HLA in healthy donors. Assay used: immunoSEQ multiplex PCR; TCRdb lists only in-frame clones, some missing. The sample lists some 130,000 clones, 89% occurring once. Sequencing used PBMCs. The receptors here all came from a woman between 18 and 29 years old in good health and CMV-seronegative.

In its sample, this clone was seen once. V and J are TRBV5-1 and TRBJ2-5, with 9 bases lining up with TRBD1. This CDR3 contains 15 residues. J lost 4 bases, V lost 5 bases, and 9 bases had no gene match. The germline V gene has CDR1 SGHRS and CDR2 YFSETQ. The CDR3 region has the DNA TGCGCCAGCAGAATGGACAGGGGTCGAGGAGAGACCCAGTACTTC. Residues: CASRMDRGRGETQYF.

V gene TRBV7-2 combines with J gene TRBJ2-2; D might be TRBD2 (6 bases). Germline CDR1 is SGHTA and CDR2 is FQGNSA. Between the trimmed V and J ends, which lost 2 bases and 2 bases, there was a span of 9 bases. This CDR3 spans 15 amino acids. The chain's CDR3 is CASSLWGLNTGELFF. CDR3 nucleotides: TGTGCCAGCAGCTTATGGGGACTCAACACCGGGGAGCTGTTTTTT. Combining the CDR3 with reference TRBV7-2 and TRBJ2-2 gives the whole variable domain GAGVSQSPSNKVTEKGKDVELRCDPISGHTALYWYRQSLGQGLEFLIYFQGNSAPDKSGLPSDRFSAERTGGSVSTLTIQRTQQEDSAVYLCASSLWGLNTGELFFGEGSRLTVL.

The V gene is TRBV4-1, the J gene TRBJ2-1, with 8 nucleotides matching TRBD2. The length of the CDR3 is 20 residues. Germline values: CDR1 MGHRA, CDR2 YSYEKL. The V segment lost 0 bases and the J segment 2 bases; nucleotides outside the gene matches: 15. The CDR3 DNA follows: TGCGCCAGCAGCCAAGATGAGATTGTACCGGGGGGGGCACCCTACAATGAGCAGTTCTTC. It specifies CASSQDEIVPGGAPYNEQFF.

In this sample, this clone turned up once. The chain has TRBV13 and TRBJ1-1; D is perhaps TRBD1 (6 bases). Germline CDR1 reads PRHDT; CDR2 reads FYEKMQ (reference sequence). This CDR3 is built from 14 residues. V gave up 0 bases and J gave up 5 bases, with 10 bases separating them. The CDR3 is CASSLGLRGTEAFF. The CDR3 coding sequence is TGTGCCAGCAGCTTAGGTCTCAGGGGAACTGAAGCTTTCTTT.

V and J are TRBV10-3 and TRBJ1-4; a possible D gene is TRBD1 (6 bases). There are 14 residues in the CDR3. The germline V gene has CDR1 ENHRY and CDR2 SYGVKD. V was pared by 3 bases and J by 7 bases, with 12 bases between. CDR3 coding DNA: TGTGCCATCAGTGATGAGGGGGAGAGTGAAAAACTGTTTTTT. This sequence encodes CAISDEGESEKLFF.

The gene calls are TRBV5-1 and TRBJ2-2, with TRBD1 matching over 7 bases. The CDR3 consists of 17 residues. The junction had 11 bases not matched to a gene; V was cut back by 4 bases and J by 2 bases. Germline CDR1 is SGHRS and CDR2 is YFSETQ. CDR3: CASSHQRGTVNTGELFF. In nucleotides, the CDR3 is TGCGCCAGCAGCCACCAGAGAGGGACAGTTAACACCGGGGAGCTGTTTTTT. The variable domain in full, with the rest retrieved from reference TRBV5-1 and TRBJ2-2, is KAGVTQTPRYLIKTRGQQVTLSCSPISGHRSVSWYQQTPGQGLQFLFEYFSETQRNKGNFPGRFSGRQFSNSRSEMNVSTLELGDSALYLCASSHQRGTVNTGELFFGEGSRLTVL.

The CDR3 DNA follows: TGTGCCAGCAGCCAGACCGGGTCTCCTGGCTACACCTTC. Its protein product is CASSQTGSPGYTF. The chain couples TRBV7-3 to TRBJ1-2; D uncertain. This CDR3 contains 13 residues. The ends were cut back, 5 bases at V and 7 bases at J, with 14 bases in the middle. Looked up from germline, CDR1 is SGHTA and CDR2 is FQGTGA. Variable domain in full (rest from reference TRBV7-3 and TRBJ1-2): GAGVSQTPSNKVTEKGKYVELRCDPISGHTALYWYRQSLGQGPEFLIYFQGTGAADDSGLPNDRFFAVRPEGSVSTLKIQRTERGDSAVYLCASSQTGSPGYTFGSGTRLTVV.

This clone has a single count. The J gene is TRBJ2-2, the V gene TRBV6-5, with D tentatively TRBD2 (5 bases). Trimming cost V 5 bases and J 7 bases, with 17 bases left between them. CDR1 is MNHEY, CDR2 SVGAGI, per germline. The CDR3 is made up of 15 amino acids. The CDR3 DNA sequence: TGTGCCAGCAGTCTTCTCGGGGAATCCCTCGGGGAGCTGTTTTTT. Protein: CASSLLGESLGELFF.

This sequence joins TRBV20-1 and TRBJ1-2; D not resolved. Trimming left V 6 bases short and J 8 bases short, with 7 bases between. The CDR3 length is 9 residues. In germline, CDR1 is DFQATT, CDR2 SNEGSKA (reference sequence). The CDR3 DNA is TGCAGTGCAAGCCCAGGCTACACCTTC. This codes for CSASPGYTF.

In DNA form, the CDR3 reads TGTGCCAGCAGCTTAGGTACGCGGGGAAAGAACTATGGCTACACCTTC. Amino acid sequence: CASSLGTRGKNYGYTF. The J gene is TRBJ1-2, the V gene TRBV7-9; D remains ambiguous. The CDR3 spans 16 residues. Germline V gives CDR1 SEHNR, CDR2 FQNEAQ (reference sequence). Trimming shortened V by 1 base and J by 2 bases, and 14 bases separated the two germline ends.

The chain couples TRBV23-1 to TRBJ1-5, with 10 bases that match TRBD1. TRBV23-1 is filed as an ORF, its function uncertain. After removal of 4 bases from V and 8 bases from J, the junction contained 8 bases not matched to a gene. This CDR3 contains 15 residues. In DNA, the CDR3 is TGCGCCAGCAGTCCGCGGACAGGGGGGTTGAAGCCCCAGCATTTT. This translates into CASSPRTGGLKPQHF.

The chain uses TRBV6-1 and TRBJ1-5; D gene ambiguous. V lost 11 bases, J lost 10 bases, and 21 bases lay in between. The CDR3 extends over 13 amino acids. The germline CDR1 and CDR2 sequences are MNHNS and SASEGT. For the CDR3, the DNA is TGTGCCGCGGGTCTTGGGGATTCAGGACCCCAGCATTTT. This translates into CAAGLGDSGPQHF.

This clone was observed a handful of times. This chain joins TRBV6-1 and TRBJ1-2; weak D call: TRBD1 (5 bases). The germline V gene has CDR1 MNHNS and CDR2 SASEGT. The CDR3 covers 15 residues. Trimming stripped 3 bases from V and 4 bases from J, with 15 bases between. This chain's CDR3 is CASSEAREGIYGYTF. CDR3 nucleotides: TGTGCCAGCAGTGAGGCCAGGGAAGGTATCTATGGCTACACCTTC.

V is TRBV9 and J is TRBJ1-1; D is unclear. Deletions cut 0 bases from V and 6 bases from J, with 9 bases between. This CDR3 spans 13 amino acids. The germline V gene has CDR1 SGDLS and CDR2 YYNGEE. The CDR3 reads CASSVDGLSEAFF. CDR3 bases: TGTGCCAGCAGCGTAGACGGGTTATCTGAAGCTTTCTTT. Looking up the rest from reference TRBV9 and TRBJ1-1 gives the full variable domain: DSGVTQTPKHLITATGQRVTLRCSPRSGDLSVYWYQQSLDQGLQFLIQYYNGEERAKGNILERFSAQQFPDLHSELNLSSLELGDSALYFCASSVDGLSEAFFGQGTRLTVV.

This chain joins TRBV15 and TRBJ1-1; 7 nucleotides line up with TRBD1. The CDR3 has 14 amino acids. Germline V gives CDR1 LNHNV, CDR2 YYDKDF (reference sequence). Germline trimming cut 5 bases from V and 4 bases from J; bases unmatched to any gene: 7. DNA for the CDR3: TGTGCCACCAGCTTAGACAGGGTTAGCACTGAAGCTTTCTTT. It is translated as CATSLDRVSTEAFF.

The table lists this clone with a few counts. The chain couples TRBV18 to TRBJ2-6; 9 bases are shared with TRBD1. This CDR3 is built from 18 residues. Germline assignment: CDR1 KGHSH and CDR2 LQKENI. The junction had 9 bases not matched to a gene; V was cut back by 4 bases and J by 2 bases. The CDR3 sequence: CASSRGIGTGTGANVLTF. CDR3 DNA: TGTGCCAGCTCACGGGGAATAGGGACAGGGACTGGGGCCAACGTCCTGACTTTC.

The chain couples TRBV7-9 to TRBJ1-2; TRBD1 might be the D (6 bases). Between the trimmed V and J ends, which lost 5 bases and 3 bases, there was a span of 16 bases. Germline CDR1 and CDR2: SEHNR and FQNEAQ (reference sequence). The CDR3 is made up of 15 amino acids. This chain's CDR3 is CASSQTIRGHYGYTF. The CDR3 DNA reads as TGTGCCAGCAGCCAAACCATCAGGGGCCACTATGGCTACACCTTC.

CDR3 bases: TGTGCCAGCAGCCATGAGGGCGGGGAGCTGTTTTTT. Residues: CASSHEGGELFF. The rearrangement joins TRBV14 to TRBJ2-2; D may be TRBD2 (5 bases). In germline, CDR1 is SGHDN, CDR2 FVKESK. This CDR3 is 12 amino acids long. The germline V and J ends were trimmed by 3 bases and 7 bases, with 6 bases remaining between them.

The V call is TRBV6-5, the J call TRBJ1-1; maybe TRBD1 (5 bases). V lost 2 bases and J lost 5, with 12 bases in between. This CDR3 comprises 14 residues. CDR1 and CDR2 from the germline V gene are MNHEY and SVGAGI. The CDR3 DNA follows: TGTGCCAGCAGTTACGTGGGCGGGGGAACTGAAGCTTTCTTT. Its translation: CASSYVGGGTEAFF.

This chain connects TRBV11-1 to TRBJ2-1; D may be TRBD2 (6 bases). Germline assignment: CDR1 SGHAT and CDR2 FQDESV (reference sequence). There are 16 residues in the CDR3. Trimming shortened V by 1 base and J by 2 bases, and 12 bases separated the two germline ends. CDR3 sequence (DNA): TGTGCCAGCAGCTTAGTACCGGGACTCACCTACAATGAGCAGTTCTTC. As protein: CASSLVPGLTYNEQFF. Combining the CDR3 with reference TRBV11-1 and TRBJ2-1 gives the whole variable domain EAEVAQSPRYKITEKSQAVAFWCDPISGHATLYWYRQILGQGPELLVQFQDESVVDDSQLPKDRFSAERLKGVDSTLKIQPAELGDSAMYLCASSLVPGLTYNEQFFGPGTRLTVL.

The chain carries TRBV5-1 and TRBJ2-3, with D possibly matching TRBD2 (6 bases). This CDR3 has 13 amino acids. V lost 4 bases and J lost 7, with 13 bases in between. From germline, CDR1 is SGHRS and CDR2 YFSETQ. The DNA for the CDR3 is TGCGCCAGCAGCCCTCCTGCGGGGAATACGCAGTATTTT. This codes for CASSPPAGNTQYF. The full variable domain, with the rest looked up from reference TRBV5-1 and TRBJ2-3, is KAGVTQTPRYLIKTRGQQVTLSCSPISGHRSVSWYQQTPGQGLQFLFEYFSETQRNKGNFPGRFSGRQFSNSRSEMNVSTLELGDSALYLCASSPPAGNTQYFGPGTRLTVL.

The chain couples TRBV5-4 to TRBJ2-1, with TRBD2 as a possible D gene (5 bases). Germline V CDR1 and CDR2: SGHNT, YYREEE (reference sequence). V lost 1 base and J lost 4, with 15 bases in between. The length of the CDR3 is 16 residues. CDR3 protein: CASSLISGLPYNEQFF. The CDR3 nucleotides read TGTGCCAGCAGCTTGATCAGCGGACTCCCGTACAATGAGCAGTTCTTC.

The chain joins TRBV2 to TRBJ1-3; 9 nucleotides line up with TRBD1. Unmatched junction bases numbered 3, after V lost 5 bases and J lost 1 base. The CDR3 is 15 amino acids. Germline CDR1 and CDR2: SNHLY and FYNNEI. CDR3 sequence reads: CASSQDRGSGNTIYF. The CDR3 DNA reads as TGTGCCAGCAGTCAGGACAGGGGATCTGGAAACACCATATATTTT.

CDR3 region: CASSRTGGGTEAFF. DNA for the CDR3: TGTGCCAGCAGCCGGACAGGGGGAGGGACTGAAGCTTTCTTT. The rearrangement joins TRBV7-9 to TRBJ1-1; 10 bases are a match to TRBD1. The germline V gene has CDR1 SEHNR and CDR2 FQNEAQ (reference sequence). The CDR3 is 14 amino acids. V lost 5 bases, J lost 5 bases, and 5 bases stayed unmatched.

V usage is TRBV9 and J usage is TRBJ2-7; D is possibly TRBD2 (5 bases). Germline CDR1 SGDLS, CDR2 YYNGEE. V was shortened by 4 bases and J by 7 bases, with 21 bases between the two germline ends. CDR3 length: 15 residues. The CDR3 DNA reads TGTGCCAGCAGCCCTAATGACTATCCTACGAAGGAGCAGTACTTC. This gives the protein CASSPNDYPTKEQYF.

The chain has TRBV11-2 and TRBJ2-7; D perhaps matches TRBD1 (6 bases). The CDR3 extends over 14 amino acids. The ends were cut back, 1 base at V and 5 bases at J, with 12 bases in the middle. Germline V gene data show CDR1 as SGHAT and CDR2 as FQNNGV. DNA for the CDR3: TGTGCCAGCAGCTTAGGCAGGGGTAACCACGAGCAGTACTTC. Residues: CASSLGRGNHEQYF.

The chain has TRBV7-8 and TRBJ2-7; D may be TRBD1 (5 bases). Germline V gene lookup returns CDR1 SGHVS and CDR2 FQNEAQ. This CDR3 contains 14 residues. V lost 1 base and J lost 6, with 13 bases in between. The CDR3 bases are TGTGCCAGCAGCTTAGTCGCAGGGTCTGCCGAGCAGTACTTC. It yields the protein CASSLVAGSAEQYF. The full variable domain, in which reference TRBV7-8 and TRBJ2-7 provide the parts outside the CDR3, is GAGVSQSPRYKVAKRGQDVALRCDPISGHVSLFWYQQALGQGPEFLTYFQNEAQLDKSGLPSDRFFAERPEGSVSTLKIQRTQQEDSAVYLCASSLVAGSAEQYFGPGTRLTVT.

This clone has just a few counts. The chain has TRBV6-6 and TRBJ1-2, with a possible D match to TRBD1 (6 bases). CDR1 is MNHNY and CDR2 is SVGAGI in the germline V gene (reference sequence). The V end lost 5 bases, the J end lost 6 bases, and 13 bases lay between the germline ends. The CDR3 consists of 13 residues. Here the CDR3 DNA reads TGTGCCAGCAGTCCTCGGACAGCGCATGGCTACACCTTC. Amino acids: CASSPRTAHGYTF.

The CDR3 region is CASSLAPADYGYTF. The CDR3 DNA follows: TGTGCCAGCAGCTTAGCGCCGGCGGACTATGGCTACACCTTC. The chain recombines TRBV7-2 with TRBJ1-2; D not certain. Germline V gene lookup returns CDR1 SGHTA and CDR2 FQGNSA. Trimming shortened V by 0 bases and J by 3 bases, and 8 bases separated the two germline ends. The CDR3 spans 14 residues.

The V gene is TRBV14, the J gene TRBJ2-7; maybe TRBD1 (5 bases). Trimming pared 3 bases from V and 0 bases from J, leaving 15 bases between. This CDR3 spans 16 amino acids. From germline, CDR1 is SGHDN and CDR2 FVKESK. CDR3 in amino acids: CASSQAQGRSSYEQYF. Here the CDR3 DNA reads TGTGCCAGCAGCCAGGCGCAGGGTCGGAGCTCCTACGAGCAGTACTTC.

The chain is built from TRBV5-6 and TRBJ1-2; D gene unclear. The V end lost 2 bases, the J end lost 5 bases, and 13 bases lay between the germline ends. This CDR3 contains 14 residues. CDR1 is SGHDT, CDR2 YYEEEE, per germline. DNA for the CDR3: TGTGCCAGCAGCTTACAGCTACTAGTGTATGGCTACACCTTC. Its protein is CASSLQLLVYGYTF.